This T cell receptor beta chain was obtained from a study of cytomegalovirus exposure and HLA in healthy donors. Whole-study findings and limits: Equally common other TCR beta chains were less clonally expanded than HLA-associated ones, a later analysis found.

Germline V CDR1 and CDR2: SGHAT, FQNNGV. The junction had 6 bases not matched to a gene; V was cut back by 1 base and J by 2 bases. CDR3 length equals 16 residues. Primers included in the PCR were 60 Vbeta and 13 Jbeta primers. This table comes from immunoSEQ multiplex PCR, and its TCRdb copy is limited to in-frame clones, with some not included. The sample lists around 90,000 clones, around four fifths seen once, with 2.5% to 3% in the top ten. As for this clone: Its antigen remains unidentified.

Likely unrecorded immune exposures existed in these nominally healthy donors. V and J are TRBV11-2 and TRBJ1-1; 8 bases are a match to TRBD1. This receptor was identified in a man aged 30-40 years in good health and CMV-seronegative. Sequencing was carried out using PBMCs. This CDR3 is CASSLVQQGVNTEAFF. The CDR3 DNA reads as TGTGCCAGCAGCTTAGTCCAACAGGGGGTCAACACTGAAGCTTTCTTT.